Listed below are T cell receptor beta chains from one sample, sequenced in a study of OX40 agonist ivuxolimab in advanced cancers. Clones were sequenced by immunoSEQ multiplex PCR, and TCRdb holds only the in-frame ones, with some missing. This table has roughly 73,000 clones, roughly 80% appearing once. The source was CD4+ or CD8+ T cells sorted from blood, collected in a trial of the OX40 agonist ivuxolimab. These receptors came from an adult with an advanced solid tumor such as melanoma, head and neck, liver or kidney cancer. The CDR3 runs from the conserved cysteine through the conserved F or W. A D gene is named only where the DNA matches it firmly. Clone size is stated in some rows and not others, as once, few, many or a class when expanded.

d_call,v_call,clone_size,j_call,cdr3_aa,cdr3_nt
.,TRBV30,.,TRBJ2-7,CAWKQGSYEQYF,TGTGCCTGGAAGCAGGGGTCCTACGAGCAGTACTTC
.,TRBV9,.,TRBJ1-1,CASSVARLGLNTEAFF,TGTGCCAGCAGCGTAGCCCGGTTAGGGTTGAACACTGAAGCTTTCTTT
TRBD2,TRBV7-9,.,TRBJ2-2,CASSPGLAGAHVFF,TGTGCCAGCAGCCCGGGACTAGCGGGGGCCCATGTGTTTTTT
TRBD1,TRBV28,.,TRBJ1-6,CASSQDRGFNSPLHF,TGTGCCAGCAGTCAGGACAGGGGTTTTAATTCACCCCTCCACTTT
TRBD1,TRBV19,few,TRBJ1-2,CASSGDRDYGYTF,TGTGCCAGTAGTGGGGACAGGGACTATGGCTACACCTTC
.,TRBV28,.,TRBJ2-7,CASSPLWTATYEQYF,TGTGCCAGCAGTCCACTATGGACAGCTACCTACGAGCAGTACTTC
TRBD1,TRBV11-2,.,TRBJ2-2,CASSLEDRGGELFF,TGTGCCAGCAGCTTAGAGGACAGGGGCGGGGAGCTGTTTTTT
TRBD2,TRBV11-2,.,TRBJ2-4,CASRLAGGQRAKNIQYF,TGTGCCAGTCGACTAGCGGGGGGCCAGAGAGCCAAAAACATTCAGTACTTC
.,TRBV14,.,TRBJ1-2,CASSRDTKAYGYTF,TGTGCCAGCAGCCGGGACACTAAGGCCTATGGCTACACCTTC
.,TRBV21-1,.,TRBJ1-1,CASRTHVAIRTEAFF,TGTGCCAGCAGGACTCACGTAGCAATTCGCACTGAAGCTTTCTTT
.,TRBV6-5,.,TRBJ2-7,CATTRDTGRKGEQYF,TGTGCCACTACTAGGGATACGGGCAGGAAAGGCGAGCAGTACTTC
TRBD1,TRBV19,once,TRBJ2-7,CASSPGGQGNYEQYF,TGTGCCAGTAGCCCTGGGGGACAGGGAAACTACGAGCAGTACTTC
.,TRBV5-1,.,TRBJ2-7,CAGSPGQDPYEQYF,TGCGCCGGCAGCCCGGGCCAGGACCCCTACGAGCAGTACTTC
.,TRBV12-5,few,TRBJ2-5,CASGIAPETQYF,TGTGCTAGTGGTATCGCCCCCGAGACCCAGTACTTC
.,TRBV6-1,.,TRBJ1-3,CASSEAGTSGNTIYF,TGTGCCAGCAGTGAAGCGGGGACCTCTGGAAACACCATATATTTT
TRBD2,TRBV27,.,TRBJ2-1,CASSLFGTTTSGYNEQFF,TGTGCCAGCAGTTTATTCGGGACTACGACTAGCGGTTACAATGAGCAGTTCTTC
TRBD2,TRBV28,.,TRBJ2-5,CASSFVAGEQETQYF,TGTGCCAGCAGTTTTGTAGCGGGGGAACAAGAGACCCAGTACTTC
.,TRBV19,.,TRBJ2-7,CASSIFGSGDVGRRREQYF,TGTGCCAGTAGTATATTTGGGTCGGGTGACGTTGGCAGGCGGCGAGAGCAGTACTTC
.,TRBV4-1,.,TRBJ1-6,CASSRRLGGDWGYNSPLHF,TGCGCCAGCAGCCGCAGGTTGGGGGGAGATTGGGGCTATAATTCACCCCTCCACTTT
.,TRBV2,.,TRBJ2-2,CASMGRMNTGELFF,TGTGCCAGCATGGGACGAATGAACACCGGGGAGCTGTTTTTT
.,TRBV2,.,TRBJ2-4,CASNRDLGNIQYF,TGTGCCAGCAACCGGGACTTGGGGAACATTCAGTACTTC
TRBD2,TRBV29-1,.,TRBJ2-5,CSGAGGRGGETQYF,TGCAGCGGCGCGGGGGGGCGTGGGGGAGAGACCCAGTACTTC
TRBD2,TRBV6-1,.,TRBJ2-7,CASIGRGAYEQYF,TGTGCCAGCATAGGACGGGGGGCCTACGAGCAGTACTTC
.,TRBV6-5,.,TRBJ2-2,CASRGGARNTGELFF,TGTGCCAGCCGCGGCGGAGCGAGGAACACCGGGGAGCTGTTTTTT
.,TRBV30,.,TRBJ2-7,CAWGAHSSYEQYF,TGTGCCTGGGGGGCACACTCCTCCTACGAGCAGTACTTC
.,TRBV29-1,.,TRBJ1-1,CSVAEGNTEAFF,TGCAGCGTTGCCGAGGGGAACACTGAAGCTTTCTTT
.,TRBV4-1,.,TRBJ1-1,CASGYRGTNTEAFF,TGCGCCAGCGGGTATCGAGGTACGAACACTGAAGCTTTCTTT
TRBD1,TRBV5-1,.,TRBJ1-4,CASSFPGTGEEKLFF,TGCGCCAGCAGCTTCCCCGGGACAGGGGAGGAAAAACTGTTTTTT
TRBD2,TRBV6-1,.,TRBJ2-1,CASSGLAGRNEQFF,TGTGCCAGCAGTGGGCTAGCGGGGCGCAATGAGCAGTTCTTC
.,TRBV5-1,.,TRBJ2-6,CASSLQPSGANVLTF,TGCGCCAGCAGCTTACAGCCTTCTGGGGCCAACGTCCTGACTTTC
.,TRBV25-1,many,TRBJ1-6,CASSESGAGYNSPLHF,TGTGCCAGCAGTGAATCGGGGGCGGGGTATAATTCACCCCTCCACTTT
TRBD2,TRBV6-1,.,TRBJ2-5,CASSKTSRQETQYF,TGTGCCAGCAGTAAGACTAGCAGACAAGAGACCCAGTACTTC
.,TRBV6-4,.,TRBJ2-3,CASSDSPLSVGADTQYF,TGTGCCAGCAGTGACTCTCCTCTGTCAGTGGGTGCAGATACGCAGTATTTT
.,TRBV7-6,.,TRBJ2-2,CASRQPGGELFF,TGTGCCAGCAGGCAGCCGGGTGGGGAGCTGTTTTTT
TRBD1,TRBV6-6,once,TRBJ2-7,CATRQGSGYEQYF,TGTGCCACCCGACAGGGGTCCGGCTACGAGCAGTACTTC
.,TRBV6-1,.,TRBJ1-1,CASRITEYQEAFF,TGTGCCAGCAGGATTACAGAATATCAAGAAGCTTTCTTT
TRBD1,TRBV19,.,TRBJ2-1,CASSPTLGTGSSYNEQFF,TGTGCCAGTAGCCCCACGCTCGGGACAGGGAGTTCCTACAATGAGCAGTTCTTC
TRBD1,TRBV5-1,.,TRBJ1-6,CASSLGPGTAYNSPLHF,TGCGCCAGCAGCCTGGGGCCGGGGACAGCGTATAATTCACCCCTCCACTTT
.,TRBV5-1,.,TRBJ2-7,CASSLGLGGASYEQYF,TGCGCCAGCAGCTTGGGGTTGGGCGGGGCATCCTACGAGCAGTACTTC
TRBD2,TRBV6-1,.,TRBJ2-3,CASSEASGGARQYF,TGTGCCAGCAGTGAGGCGAGCGGGGGGGCGAGGCAGTATTTT
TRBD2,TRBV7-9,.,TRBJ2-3,CASSVGTSGGGDTQYF,TGTGCCAGCAGCGTAGGGACTAGCGGGGGAGGAGATACGCAGTATTTT
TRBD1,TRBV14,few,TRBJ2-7,CASSQSPHRGHEQYF,TGTGCCAGCAGCCAATCCCCCCACAGGGGGCACGAGCAGTACTTC
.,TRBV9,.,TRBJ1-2,CASSGRDGDYGYTF,TGTGCCAGCAGCGGACGGGACGGAGACTATGGCTACACCTTC
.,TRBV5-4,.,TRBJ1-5,CASSFSPNQPQHF,TGTGCCAGCAGCTTTAGCCCCAATCAGCCCCAGCATTTT
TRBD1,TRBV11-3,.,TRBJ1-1,CASSLTGGTEAFF,TGTGCCAGCAGCTTAACAGGGGGGACTGAAGCTTTCTTT
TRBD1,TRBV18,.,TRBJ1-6,CASSPQRQGRSYNSPLHF,TGTGCCAGCTCACCCCAGCGACAGGGTAGAAGTTATAATTCACCCCTCCACTTT